Listed below are T cell receptor beta chains from one sample, sequenced in a study of shared clonotypes between healthy human individuals. Produced via immunoSEQ multiplex PCR; TCRdb's table is partial and in-frame only. The data hold hundreds of thousands of clones, with approximately 96% observed a single time. Material: naive CD8+ T cells sorted from blood. The receptors originated from a woman in her twenties or thirties in good health. Each CDR3 is given with its conserved first and last residue. A D gene is named only where the DNA matches it firmly. The listing skips clone size in some rows; elsewhere it reads once, few, many or a size class.

V	J	size	D	DNA	CDR3
TRBV11-2	TRBJ2-7	-	-	TGTGCCAGCAGCTTAGATCCGGGACACCCGCCGGGAGAGCAGTACTTC	CASSLDPGHPPGEQYF
TRBV25-1	TRBJ2-7	-	-	TGTGCCAGCAGTACTATCAACTTTGGGGAGCAGTACTTC	CASSTINFGEQYF
TRBV28	TRBJ2-7	-	-	TGTGCCAGCAGTGGGGCCGGGCAGGATCCCCACGAGCAGTACTTC	CASSGAGQDPHEQYF
TRBV19	TRBJ1-4	-	-	TGTGCCAGTAGTATTGGGGAAAAACTGTTTTTT	CASSIGEKLFF
TRBV27	TRBJ2-7	-	TRBD1	TGTGCCACGGGGACAGCCTACGAGCAGTACTTC	CATGTAYEQYF
TRBV5-6	TRBJ2-7	-	TRBD1	TGTGCCAGCAGCCAGACAGGGCCCGGCGAGCAGTACTTC	CASSQTGPGEQYF
TRBV27	TRBJ2-2	once	-	TGTGCCAGCAGTTTATCGCCCAAATACAGGGTACGGACCGGGGAGCTGTTTTTT	CASSLSPKYRVRTGELFF
TRBV28	TRBJ1-1	-	TRBD1	TGTGCCAGCACGGACAGGGGAGTTTACGGCACTGAAGCTTTCTTT	CASTDRGVYGTEAFF
TRBV7-9	TRBJ2-1	-	-	TGTGCCAGCAGCGAAAGCGGAGGCTCCTACAATGAGCAGTTCTTC	CASSESGGSYNEQFF
TRBV30	TRBJ1-3	few	-	TGTGCCTGGAGTCTCCATTACTCTGGAAACACCATATATTTT	CAWSLHYSGNTIYF
TRBV29-1	TRBJ2-5	-	-	TGCAGCGCCATGCGGACAATCGAAGAGACCCAGTACTTC	CSAMRTIEETQYF
TRBV6-5	TRBJ2-7	-	-	TGTGCCAGCAGTTACTCATTAGTGGGCTACCACGAGCAGTACTTC	CASSYSLVGYHEQYF
TRBV27	TRBJ1-2	-	-	TGTGCCAGCAGTCCCTCCCGGGGTAAGAGTCCAGGCTATGGCTACACCTTC	CASSPSRGKSPGYGYTF
TRBV13	TRBJ2-6	-	-	TGTGCCAGCAGCTGGGGTGCTGGGGCCAACGTCCTGACTTTC	CASSWGAGANVLTF
TRBV27	TRBJ2-7	-	TRBD1	TGTGCCAGCAGCTCGGGACAGAAACTATACGAGCAGTACTTC	CASSSGQKLYEQYF
TRBV2	TRBJ2-5	-	TRBD2	TGTGCCTGCTGGGGCGAACTAGCGTCAGAGACCCAGTACTTC	CACWGELASETQYF
TRBV11-1	TRBJ2-7	-	-	TGTGCCAGCAGCCCTTCCTCCTACGAGCAGTACTTC	CASSPSSYEQYF
TRBV28	TRBJ2-5	-	TRBD2	TGTGCCAGCAGCTCATGGGGGGGCGCCTGGGCTAGCGGGATAGAGACCCAGTACTTC	CASSSWGGAWASGIETQYF
TRBV5-1	TRBJ1-2	-	TRBD1	TGCGCCAGCAGTACGGGACAGGGTAACTATGGCTACACCTTC	CASSTGQGNYGYTF
TRBV5-5	TRBJ2-6	-	TRBD1	TGTGCCAGCAGCTTAAACAGGGACAGCCCCTCTGGGGCCAACGTCCTGACTTTC	CASSLNRDSPSGANVLTF